Described below is a single TCR beta chain sequence and its context. Only in-frame clones appear in the TCRdb table, and some are missing; sequencing was by immunoSEQ multiplex PCR. The profile shows about 110,000 clones, roughly 87% of them singletons. Trimming pared 6 bases from V and 5 bases from J, leaving 13 bases between. This CDR3 has 13 residues. The germline CDR1 and CDR2 sequences are MGHDK and SYGVNS. The sample is drawn from a study of OX40 agonist ivuxolimab in advanced cancers. The input for sequencing was CD4+ or CD8+ T cells sorted from blood, taken in a trial of the OX40 agonist ivuxolimab. The sequence was collected from an adult with an advanced solid tumor such as melanoma, head and neck, liver or kidney cancer. The chain joins TRBV25-1 to TRBJ2-5; D unresolved. The CDR3 bases are TGTGCCAGCAGGGATTTCGTCTTGGAGACCCAGTACTTC. Amino acid sequence: CASRDFVLETQYF.